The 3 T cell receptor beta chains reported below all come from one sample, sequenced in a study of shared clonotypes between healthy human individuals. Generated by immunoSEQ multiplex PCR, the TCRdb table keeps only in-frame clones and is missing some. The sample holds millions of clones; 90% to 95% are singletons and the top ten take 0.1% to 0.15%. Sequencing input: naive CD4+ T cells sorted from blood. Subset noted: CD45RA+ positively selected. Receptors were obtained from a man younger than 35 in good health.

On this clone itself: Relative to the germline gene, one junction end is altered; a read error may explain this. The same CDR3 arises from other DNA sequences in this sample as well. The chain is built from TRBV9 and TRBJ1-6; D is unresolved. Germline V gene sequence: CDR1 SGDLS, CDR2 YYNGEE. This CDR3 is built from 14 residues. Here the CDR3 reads CASSVGRDNSPLHF. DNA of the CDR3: TGTGCCAGCAGTGTAGGACGGGATAATTCACCCCTCCACTTT.

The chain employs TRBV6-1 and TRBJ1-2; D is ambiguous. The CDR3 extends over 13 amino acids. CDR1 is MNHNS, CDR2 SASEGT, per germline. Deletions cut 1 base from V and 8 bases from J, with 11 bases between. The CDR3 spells CASSEGEVGGYTF. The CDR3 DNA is TGTGCCAGCAGTGAAGGTGAGGTGGGAGGCTACACCTTC.

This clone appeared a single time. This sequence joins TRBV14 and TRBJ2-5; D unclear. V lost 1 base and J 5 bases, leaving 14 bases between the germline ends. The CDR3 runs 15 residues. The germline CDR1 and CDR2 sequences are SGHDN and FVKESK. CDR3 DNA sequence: TGTGCCAGCAGCCAAGCTTCGGGTCCGGCGGAGACCCAGTACTTC. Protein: CASSQASGPAETQYF.